These T cell receptor beta chains were read from a single sample in a study of blood T cell repertoires in COVID-19. The method was immunoSEQ multiplex PCR; TCRdb's version includes in-frame clones alone and lacks a portion of them. The sample comprises some 51,000 clones, around nine tenths of which are singletons, and about 6.2% rests with the top ten. Sequenced: peripheral blood. The receptor set was obtained from a man aged 35 to 55 with acute or convalescent COVID-19. CDR3s include the opening cysteine and the closing phenylalanine or tryptophan. A D gene is named only where the DNA matches it firmly. Only some rows state a clone size, as once, few, many or a class for expanded clones.

>TRBV2|once|TRBD1|TRBJ2-7
CASRGTGGVRREQYF
TGTGCCAGCAGGGGGACAGGGGGCGTAAGGAGAGAGCAGTACTTC
>TRBV24-1|once|TRBD2|TRBJ2-5
CATSRAGGWETQYF
TGTGCCACCAGTCGAGCGGGAGGGTGGGAGACCCAGTACTTC
>TRBV5-1|NA|NA|TRBJ2-3
CASSLNGQLTDTQYF
TGCGCCAGCAGCTTGAATGGACAGCTCACAGATACGCAGTATTTT
>TRBV5-6|NA|TRBD2|TRBJ2-1
CASSLIGLAGGPQDNEQFF
TGTGCCAGCAGCTTGATCGGACTAGCGGGAGGGCCGCAGGACAATGAGCAGTTCTTC
>TRBV5-6|NA|NA|TRBJ2-7
CASSLGGYEQYF
TGTGCCAGCAGCTTGGGAGGGTACGAGCAGTACTTC
>TRBV24-1|NA|TRBD2|TRBJ2-2
CATSDLHLAGGTNTGELFF
TGTGCCACCAGTGATTTGCATCTAGCGGGAGGGACGAACACCGGGGAGCTGTTTTTT
>TRBV6-5|NA|NA|TRBJ1-1
CASNEGRDTEAFF
TGTGCCAGCAACGAGGGAAGGGACACTGAAGCTTTCTTT
>TRBV6-5|NA|NA|TRBJ1-2
CATTVGEGGYTF
TGTGCCACAACCGTGGGTGAGGGTGGCTACACCTTC
>TRBV29-1|NA|NA|TRBJ1-1
CSVQQGRNTEAFF
TGCAGCGTACAACAGGGAAGGAACACTGAAGCTTTCTTT
>TRBV19|once|NA|TRBJ1-4
CASSMSYSNEKLFF
TGTGCCAGTAGTATGAGTTACTCTAATGAAAAACTGTTTTTT
>TRBV15|NA|TRBD1|TRBJ1-1
CATSRDRGLAEAFF
TGTGCCACCAGCAGAGATAGGGGGCTCGCTGAAGCTTTCTTT
>TRBV7-2|NA|NA|TRBJ1-2
CASSLDAVYGYTF
TGTGCCAGCAGCTTAGACGCAGTCTATGGCTACACCTTC
>TRBV7-9|NA|TRBD1|TRBJ2-1
CASSLGQGALDEQFF
TGTGCCAGCAGCTTAGGGCAGGGGGCGTTAGATGAGCAGTTCTTC
>TRBV30|NA|TRBD1|TRBJ1-2
CAWQFHRGLGYGYTF
TGTGCCTGGCAATTCCACAGGGGGCTGGGCTATGGCTACACCTTC
>TRBV5-6|NA|NA|TRBJ1-1
CASSSTGYTEAFF
TGTGCCAGCAGCTCGACTGGGTACACTGAAGCTTTCTTT
>TRBV7-2|once|NA|TRBJ1-6
CASTSGGRGNSPLHF
TGTGCCAGCACCTCCGGTGGGCGCGGGAATTCACCCCTCCACTTT
>TRBV2|NA|TRBD1|TRBJ1-5
CASSEDRGGNQPQHF
TGTGCCAGCAGCGAGGACAGGGGAGGCAATCAGCCCCAGCATTTT
>TRBV7-8|NA|NA|TRBJ1-4
CASSPATNWARTTNEKLFF
TGTGCCAGCAGTCCGGCCACCAATTGGGCCCGGACAACTAATGAAAAACTGTTTTTT
>TRBV19|NA|NA|TRBJ1-4
CASSIGGGGEKLFF
TGTGCCAGTAGTATAGGAGGAGGAGGTGAAAAACTGTTTTTT
>TRBV19|NA|TRBD2|TRBJ2-5
CASSLLAAPSTQYF
TGTGCCAGTTCTCTTCTAGCGGCCCCCTCGACCCAGTACTTC
>TRBV5-1|NA|NA|TRBJ1-2
CASSSTGNYGYTF
TGCGCCAGCAGCTCCACAGGGAACTATGGCTACACCTTC
>TRBV30|NA|TRBD1|TRBJ1-1
CAWDRGRREAFF
TGTGCCTGGGACAGGGGGCGCAGGGAAGCTTTCTTT
>TRBV4-1|once|NA|TRBJ2-1
CASSQVTAEPYNEQFF
TGCGCCAGCAGCCAAGTAACAGCGGAACCTTACAATGAGCAGTTCTTC
>TRBV5-1|NA|TRBD1|TRBJ2-7
CASSLGGQGYEQYF
TGCGCCAGCAGCTTGGGGGGACAGGGATACGAGCAGTACTTC
>TRBV2|NA|NA|TRBJ1-6
CASSDPGSSPLHF
TGTGCCAGCAGTGATCCAGGTAGTTCACCCCTCCACTTT
>TRBV7-2|NA|NA|TRBJ2-3
CASSQQASARDTQYF
TGTGCCAGCAGCCAACAGGCTAGCGCCCGAGATACGCAGTATTTT
>TRBV30|NA|NA|TRBJ2-5
CAWTRDIMETQYF
TGTGCCTGGACAAGGGACATAATGGAGACCCAGTACTTC
>TRBV4-2|NA|NA|TRBJ2-1
CASSQGGEMGVEQFF
TGTGCCAGCAGCCAAGGCGGGGAGATGGGTGTTGAGCAGTTCTTC
>TRBV27|NA|NA|TRBJ2-7
CAAGSYEQYF
TGTGCCGCGGGATCCTACGAGCAGTACTTC
>TRBV24-1|NA|NA|TRBJ1-1
CATSDSGGARNTEAFF
TGTGCCACCAGTGATTCCGGGGGGGCACGGAACACTGAAGCTTTCTTT
>TRBV4-1|NA|NA|TRBJ1-1
CASSQETANTEAFF
TGCGCCAGCAGCCAAGAGACAGCGAACACTGAAGCTTTCTTT
>TRBV6-5|NA|NA|TRBJ2-7
CASSYAGAHEQYF
TGTGCCAGCAGTTACGCAGGGGCACACGAGCAGTACTTC
>TRBV5-4|NA|NA|TRBJ1-3
CASSSGQPSDLGNTIYF
TGTGCCAGCAGCTCTGGACAGCCATCCGATCTGGGAAACACCATATATTTT
>TRBV19|NA|TRBD1|TRBJ1-5
CASSTLRQGHQPQHF
TGTGCCAGTAGTACTCTCCGACAGGGACATCAGCCCCAGCATTTT
>TRBV6-5|NA|NA|TRBJ1-5
CASSPSTGNQPQHF
TGTGCCAGCAGTCCATCTACAGGTAATCAGCCCCAGCATTTT
>TRBV7-2|NA|NA|TRBJ2-2
CASSIRDTFANTGELFF
TGTGCCAGCAGCATCAGGGACACGTTCGCGAACACCGGGGAGCTGTTTTTT
>TRBV19|NA|TRBD1|TRBJ1-2
CASTPTGTGNYGYTF
TGTGCCAGTACCCCAACCGGGACAGGGAACTATGGCTACACCTTC
>TRBV29-1|NA|NA|TRBJ1-1
CSVDGGIDTEAFF
TGCAGCGTTGACGGGGGTATTGACACTGAAGCTTTCTTT
>TRBV18|once|NA|TRBJ1-1
CASSTTLTLAEAFF
TGTGCCAGCTCTACCACCTTGACACTAGCTGAAGCTTTCTTT
>TRBV28|NA|NA|TRBJ1-3
CASSFGGSSGNTIYF
TGTGCCAGCAGTTTCGGTGGTAGCTCTGGAAACACCATATATTTT
>TRBV6-5|NA|TRBD1|TRBJ2-7
CASSYPRQGMAEQYF
TGTGCCAGCAGTTACCCCCGACAGGGAATGGCCGAGCAGTACTTC
>TRBV9|NA|TRBD2|TRBJ2-2
CASSLLTSGPTGELFF
TGTGCCAGCAGCTTGCTAACTAGCGGACCCACCGGGGAGCTGTTTTTT
>TRBV30|once|TRBD2|TRBJ2-7
CAWSRQREALSSSYEQYF
TGTGCCTGGAGTCGCCAGCGGGAGGCTCTTTCTAGCTCCTACGAGCAGTACTTC
>TRBV19|few|NA|TRBJ1-2
CASSSTGQGVPNYGYTF
TGTGCCAGTAGTTCCACTGGCCAAGGGGTCCCTAACTATGGCTACACCTTC
>TRBV5-1|NA|TRBD1|TRBJ2-1
CASTLQGDYNEQFF
TGCGCCAGCACCCTACAGGGGGACTACAATGAGCAGTTCTTC
>TRBV7-2|NA|TRBD2|TRBJ2-1
CASSLALREGEQFF
TGTGCCAGCAGCTTAGCCTTGCGGGAGGGTGAGCAGTTCTTC
>TRBV7-9|NA|NA|TRBJ1-2
CASTRLRGGYTF
TGTGCCAGCACCCGCCTACGAGGTGGCTACACCTTC
>TRBV21-1|NA|NA|TRBJ2-1
CASSSGTFVPNDQTYNEQFF
TGTGCCAGCAGCTCCGGGACATTCGTCCCCAACGATCAAACCTACAATGAGCAGTTCTTC
>TRBV7-9|NA|TRBD2|TRBJ2-1
CASTGSGRAGEQFF
TGTGCCAGCACGGGGAGCGGGAGGGCCGGGGAGCAGTTCTTC
>TRBV9|NA|TRBD2|TRBJ2-1
CASSVITGGSPEQFF
TGTGCCAGCAGCGTAATAACGGGAGGGTCGCCGGAGCAGTTCTTC
>TRBV15|NA|TRBD2|TRBJ2-5
CATSPSGRALQTQYF
TGTGCCACCAGCCCGAGCGGGAGGGCCCTCCAGACCCAGTACTTC
>TRBV11-2|NA|NA|TRBJ2-7
CASSLVQDYEQYF
TGTGCCAGCAGCTTAGTCCAGGACTACGAGCAGTACTTC
>TRBV19|NA|TRBD2|TRBJ2-2
CASSIVPSGTGELFF
TGTGCCAGTAGTATAGTGCCTAGCGGAACCGGGGAGCTGTTTTTT
>TRBV27|few|TRBD2|TRBJ2-1
CASRMGVAGANYNEQFF
TGTGCCAGCAGAATGGGGGTAGCGGGAGCAAACTACAATGAGCAGTTCTTC
>TRBV7-9|NA|TRBD2|TRBJ2-2
CASSPNARLAARELFF
TGTGCCAGCAGCCCGAACGCGAGACTAGCGGCCCGGGAGCTGTTTTTT
>TRBV6-5|NA|NA|TRBJ1-2
CASSPRGGNYGYTF
TGTGCCAGCAGCCCCCGCGGAGGGAACTATGGCTACACCTTC
>TRBV9|NA|NA|TRBJ2-5
CASSVDSGGFQETQYF
TGTGCCAGCAGCGTAGATAGCGGAGGGTTCCAAGAGACCCAGTACTTC
>TRBV6-9|NA|TRBD2|TRBJ2-5
CASRLTSGQETQYF
TGTGCCAGCAGACTGACTAGCGGGCAAGAGACCCAGTACTTC
>TRBV15|NA|TRBD1|TRBJ2-7
CATSRGQGQAYEQYF
TGTGCCACCAGCCGCGGACAGGGGCAGGCCTACGAGCAGTACTTC
>TRBV9|NA|TRBD1|TRBJ1-1
CASSPRTGSFKGTEAFF
TGTGCCAGCAGCCCCCGGACAGGGAGTTTTAAGGGCACTGAAGCTTTCTTT